This TCR beta chain was retrieved from a study of shared clonotypes between healthy human individuals. Study in general: Used for every donor were three CD4 naive, three CD4 memory, two CD8 naive and one CD8 memory plate.

Assay used: immunoSEQ multiplex PCR; TCRdb lists only in-frame clones, some missing. The table lists over a million clones, around 98% of them singletons. Trimming cost V 0 bases and J 5 bases, with 1 base left between them. Germline-derived CDR1 and CDR2 are SGDLS and YYNGEE. The CDR3 has 11 amino acids. The clonotype originates from a man aged 25-45 years in good health. The chain joins TRBV9 to TRBJ2-3, with D unclear. What was sequenced was naive CD4+ T cells sorted from blood. Subset indicated: CD45RA+ positively selected. The CDR3 loop is CASSVEDTQYF. The CDR3 DNA reads as TGTGCCAGCAGCGTAGAAGATACGCAGTATTTT.